One sample yielded the 24 T cell receptor beta chains listed below, sequenced in a study of T cells in Graves' hyperthyroidism and ophthalmopathy. From RNA transcripts, TCR beta CDR3 regions were amplified. In the first-round RT-PCR of the TCR CDR3, the HTBI primer set was used. MiXCR was run by TCRdb on the multiplex PCR reads, yielding one entry per CDR3 protein. This table holds 750,000 to 950,000 distinct CDR3 sequences, roughly 37% found once. The sequenced material came from blood. The receptor source for this set is a man aged 18 to 30 with Graves' hyperthyroidism.

J is TRBJ2-4 and V is TRBV29-1, with D possibly TRBD2 on 5 matching bases. Germline V gene sequence: CDR1 SQVTM, CDR2 ANQGSEA. The CDR3 covers 13 residues. The germline V and J ends were trimmed by 4 bases and 4 bases, with 11 bases remaining between them. The CDR3 coding sequence is TGCAGCGTTGGGAGGATCGGGAAAAACATTCAGTACTTC. Translated: CSVGRIGKNIQYF. The whole variable domain, filled in from reference TRBV29-1 and TRBJ2-4, reads SAVISQKPSRDICQRGTSLTIQCQVDSQVTMMFWYRQQPGQSLTLIATANQGSEATYESGFVIDKFPISRPNLTFSTLTVSNMSPEDSSIYLCSVGRIGKNIQYFGAGTRLSVL.

Many counts were recorded for this clonotype. J is TRBJ1-1 and V is TRBV7-9; D unresolved. CDR1 is SEHNR, CDR2 FQNEAQ, per germline (reference sequence). The CDR3 is 14 residues long. Trimming removed 1 base from V and 4 bases from J, with 10 bases in between. CDR3 amino acids: CASSLEEGCTEAFF. The CDR3 DNA sequence: TGTGCCAGCAGCTTAGAGGAAGGGTGCACTGAAGCTTTCTTT.

The chain combines TRBV2 with TRBJ2-5; D is ambiguous. This CDR3 is 13 amino acids long. Germline lookup yields CDR1 SNHLY and CDR2 FYNNEI. V lost 10 bases and J 4 bases, leaving 16 bases between the germline ends. The CDR3 protein is CAIARRAIETQYF. DNA of the CDR3: TGTGCCATCGCCCGACGGGCAATAGAGACCCAGTACTTC.

This clonotype was detected only a few times. The chain is built from TRBV11-1 and TRBJ2-6; D not resolved. V was shortened by 3 bases and J by 4 bases, with 4 bases between the two germline ends. CDR3 size: 13 residues. CDR1 SGHAT and CDR2 FQDESV come from the germline V gene (reference sequence). The chain's CDR3 is CASSFKGANVLTF. Written as DNA, the CDR3 is TGTGCCAGCAGCTTTAAAGGGGCCAACGTCCTGACTTTC.

The rearrangement links TRBV6-5 to TRBJ1-4; 7 bases are a match to TRBD1. Germline CDR1 reads MNHEY; CDR2 reads SVGAGI. The CDR3 spans 15 residues. V lost 2 bases to trimming and J lost 7 bases; unmatched junction nucleotides: 7. CDR3 coding DNA: TGTGCCAGCAGTTACAGAGGGGGCGAAGGTGAAAAACTGTTTTTT. This codes for CASSYRGGEGEKLFF.

This clonotype was counted ten times or more. The rearrangement uses TRBV2 and TRBJ1-4; no clear D gene. Germline values: CDR1 SNHLY, CDR2 FYNNEI. V gave up 3 bases and J gave up 7 bases, with 12 bases separating them. This CDR3 has 14 residues. CDR3 loop: CASSDAAAGEKLFF. As DNA, the CDR3 is TGTGCCAGCAGTGACGCGGCGGCAGGTGAAAAACTGTTTTTT.

As to this clonotype: At one boundary the junction diverges from the germline segment, which might be a read error. The V call is TRBV7-8, the J call TRBJ1-1; 10 bases fit TRBD1. Per germline, CDR1 SGHVS and CDR2 FQNEAQ. There are 17 residues in the CDR3. The CDR3 region is CASSLVGTGVNGTKAFF. In nucleotides, the CDR3 is TGTGCCAGCAGCTTAGTGGGGACAGGGGTTAATGGCACTAAAGCTTTCTTT.

With respect to this clonotype: One junction end disagrees with the germline gene, perhaps due to a read error. The chain combines TRBV29-1 with TRBJ2-5; 8 nucleotides align to TRBD2. The length of the CDR3 is 13 residues. Per germline, CDR1 SQVTM and CDR2 ANQGSEA. CDR3 nucleotides: TGCAGCGTTGAGGCCTCGGGACTAGAGACCCTGTACTTC. Translation gives CSVEASGLETLYF.

Comments on this clonotype: A read error is likely here: a far larger clone is one base away. The gene calls are TRBV7-3 and TRBJ2-7; D not certain. The germline CDR1 and CDR2 sequences are SGHTA and FQGTGA. The length of the CDR3 is 11 residues. CDR3 loop: CVSSLSREQYF. The CDR3 DNA follows: TGTGTCAGCAGCCTCAGTCGCGAGCAGTACTTC.

CDR3 loop: CASSLSRGGTIYF. CDR3 DNA: TGTGCCAGCAGCTTATCCAGGGGTGGCACCATATATTTT. V is TRBV7-6 and J is TRBJ1-3; D possibly corresponds to TRBD1 (6 bases). V was clipped by 2 bases and J by 9 bases, with 11 bases between them. Germline-derived CDR1 and CDR2 are SGHVS and FNYEAQ. This CDR3 comprises 13 residues.

This chain connects TRBV10-3 to TRBJ1-1, with 9 bases aligning to TRBD1. Germline assignment: CDR1 ENHRY and CDR2 SYGVKD. The CDR3 is 17 amino acids. J was trimmed by 4 bases and V by 4 bases; bases with no gene match: 13. The DNA for the CDR3 is TGTGCCATCAGTGCCGCACCGGGACAGGGTTTAGGCACTGAAGCTTTCTTT. This gives the protein CAISAAPGQGLGTEAFF.

This clonotype was recorded at least ten times. The chain links TRBV24-1 to TRBJ1-1; D is unresolved. CDR1 and CDR2 from the germline V gene are KGHDR and SFDVKD. V was shortened by 6 bases and J by 1 base, with 5 bases between the two germline ends. This CDR3 is 12 amino acids long. As DNA, the CDR3 is TGTGCCACCAGTACACGGAACACTGAAGCTTTCTTT. Its protein product is CATSTRNTEAFF.

This chain links TRBV5-1 with TRBJ1-1, with D perhaps matching TRBD1 (5 bases). Trimming pared 7 bases from V and 2 bases from J, leaving 15 bases between. This CDR3 is built from 14 residues. CDR1 and CDR2 from the germline V gene are SGHRS and YFSETQ. CDR3 coding DNA: TGCGCCAGCTACTTGGGGGGGGGTAACACTGAAGCTTTCTTT. It specifies CASYLGGGNTEAFF.

This clonotype showed up just a few times. The chain uses TRBV5-1 and TRBJ1-1; maybe TRBD1 (5 bases). V dropped 1 base and J dropped 6 bases, with 13 bases sitting between them. Germline CDR1 and CDR2: SGHRS and YFSETQ. The CDR3 length is 14 residues. The CDR3 bases are TGCGCCAGCAGCTTGAAGGGGAGAGGTCCTGAAGCTTTCTTT. Translating gives CASSLKGRGPEAFF.

Worth noting for this clonotype: At one end, the junction sequence differs from germline, possibly due to a read error. This chain uses TRBV2 with TRBJ1-5; D call uncertain. There are 15 residues in the CDR3. The germline gives CDR1 SNHLY, CDR2 FYNNEI. CDR3 sequence (DNA): TGTGCCAGCAGTGGGGTCGAGGCATACAATGAGCCCCAGCATTTT. Amino acid sequence: CASSGVEAYNEPQHF.

The table lists this clonotype with a few counts. The chain combines TRBV7-9 with TRBJ2-5; D not certain. Germline CDR1 reads SEHNR; CDR2 reads FQNEAQ (reference sequence). This CDR3 comprises 16 residues. Between the trimmed V and J ends, which lost 4 bases and 0 bases, there was a span of 15 bases. CDR3 bases: TGTGCCAGCAGCTCCCCGGCACGAAAGTACCAAGAGACCCAGTACTTC. Protein sequence: CASSSPARKYQETQYF.

This clonotype was detected once. The V gene is TRBV10-3, the J gene TRBJ2-5, with D possibly TRBD2 on 5 matching bases. V was cut by 3 bases and J by 5 bases, with 10 bases left in between. Per the germline V gene, CDR1 is ENHRY and CDR2 is SYGVKD. This CDR3 spans 13 amino acids. CDR3 sequence reads: CAISDRTDETQYF. CDR3 in DNA: TGTGCCATCAGTGACCGGACTGATGAGACCCAGTACTTC.

The chain carries TRBV2 and TRBJ2-5; 9 bases agree with TRBD1. The CDR3 is 14 amino acids. The germline gives CDR1 SNHLY, CDR2 FYNNEI. Trimming at V came to 6 bases and at J to 5 bases, leaving 7 bases not matched to a gene. The CDR3 DNA reads as TGTGCCAGCAGGGGACAGGGACCCAGCGAGACCCAGTACTTC. Protein: CASRGQGPSETQYF.

As concerns this clonotype: This likely comes from a read error, as the CDR3 has no conserved phenylalanine or tryptophan at its end. It is unclear where the CDR3 begins or ends on the DNA, so no DNA is shown, and the CDR3 is as TCRdb lists it. This chain connects TRBV5-1 to TRBJ1-1. The CDR3 region is 11 residues in length, termini included. Per the germline V gene, CDR1 is SGHRS and CDR2 is YFSETQ. CDR3: CASSLGRQAFS.

This clonotype has a handful of counts. V is TRBV5-4 and J is TRBJ1-1, with TRBD1 matching over 9 bases. V lost 1 base, J lost 0 bases, and 10 bases stayed unmatched. The CDR3 covers 18 residues. CDR1 SGHNT and CDR2 YYREEE come from the germline V gene (reference sequence). CDR3 coding DNA: TGTGCCAGCAGCTTGATTTGGGGGACAGGGCTCATGAACACTGAAGCTTTCTTT. This sequence encodes CASSLIWGTGLMNTEAFF. Full variable domain (rest looked up from reference TRBV5-4 and TRBJ1-1): ETGVTQSPTHLIKTRGQQVTLRCSSQSGHNTVSWYQQALGQGPQFIFQYYREEENGRGNFPPRFSGLQFPNYSSELNVNALELDDSALYLCASSLIWGTGLMNTEAFFGQGTRLTVV.

The CDR3 sequence is CASGLSAGETGELFF. DNA for the CDR3: TGTGCTAGTGGTTTGTCGGCAGGGGAGACCGGGGAGCTGTTTTTT. This chain joins TRBV12-3 or TRBV12-4 and TRBJ2-2; tentative D call: TRBD1 (6 bases). The CDR3 runs 15 residues.

As concerns this clonotype: This could be a read error, since a much larger clone is one nucleotide away. The CDR3, as DNA: TGCAGTGCTAGAAAGGGGGAGCTGTACTTC. Translated: CSARKGELYF. This chain links TRBV20-1 with TRBJ2-7, with D tentatively TRBD1 (6 bases). Germline CDR1 reads DFQATT; CDR2 reads SNEGSKA (reference sequence). This CDR3 is built from 10 residues.

This clonotype has only a few counts. In DNA form, the CDR3 reads TGTGCCAGCCTGGGACCCTTATCCTCTGGGGCCAACGTCCTGACTTTC. Amino acid sequence: CASLGPLSSGANVLTF. The V call is TRBV2, the J call TRBJ2-6; either TRBD1 or TRBD2 may supply D (5 bases each). Germline CDR1 SNHLY, CDR2 FYNNEI. Trimming stripped 8 bases from V and 0 bases from J, with 14 bases between. CDR3 length: 16 residues.

This clonotype was seen a single time. This rearrangement joins TRBV7-9 to TRBJ2-2, with 11 bases aligning to TRBD2. The V and J ends lost 4 bases and 5 bases, in that order; junction bases with no gene match: 9. The germline V gene has CDR1 SEHNR and CDR2 FQNEAQ (reference sequence). This CDR3 spans 17 amino acids. The CDR3 here is CASSSELAGVRTGELFF. CDR3 nucleotide sequence: TGTGCCAGCAGCTCAGAACTAGCGGGAGTTAGAACCGGGGAGCTGTTTTTT.